This entry lists 18 T cell receptor beta chains sequenced from one sample in a study of blood T cell repertoires in COVID-19. Assay used: immunoSEQ multiplex PCR; TCRdb lists only in-frame clones, some missing. The sample consists of roughly 150,000 clones, more than 65% of them appearing once. The specimen was peripheral blood. These TCRs come from a human donor in a cohort sampled during active COVID-19.

This rearrangement joins TRBV18 to TRBJ1-2; weak D call: TRBD1 (6 bases). Germline V lookup: CDR1 KGHSH, CDR2 LQKENI. Trimming pared 3 bases from V and 0 bases from J, leaving 11 bases between. This CDR3 is built from 15 residues. CDR3 DNA sequence: TGTGCCAGCTCACCGGACAGTCTAGCTAACTATGGCTACACCTTC. This gives the protein CASSPDSLANYGYTF. Combining the CDR3 with reference TRBV18 and TRBJ1-2 gives the whole variable domain NAGVMQNPRHLVRRRGQEARLRCSPMKGHSHVYWYRQLPEEGLKFMVYLQKENIIDESGMPKERFSAEFPKEGPSILRIQQVVRGDSAAYFCASSPDSLANYGYTFGSGTRLTVV.

This clone was seen a handful of times. This rearrangement joins TRBV5-1 to TRBJ2-3; D unresolved. Trimming left V 1 base short and J 0 bases short, with 9 bases between. The CDR3 sequence is 15 residues long. The germline CDR1 and CDR2 sequences are SGHRS and YFSETQ. Here the CDR3 DNA reads TGCGCCAGCAGCTTGTTCGGAGCTAGCACAGATACGCAGTATTTT. Its translation is CASSLFGASTDTQYF.

The chain recombines TRBV19 with TRBJ1-1; D is possibly TRBD1 (6 bases). CDR1 is LNHDA and CDR2 is SQIVND in the germline V gene (reference sequence). The ends were cut back, 3 bases at V and 3 bases at J, with 17 bases in the middle. The CDR3 is 16 amino acids. CDR3 protein: CASSIWGGVPYTEAFF. The CDR3, as DNA: TGTGCCAGTAGTATTTGGGGGGGCGTCCCGTACACTGAAGCTTTCTTT.

The chain carries TRBV5-1 and TRBJ1-4; no definite D call. This CDR3 comprises 15 residues. Per the germline V gene, CDR1 is SGHRS and CDR2 is YFSETQ. V was cut by 0 bases and J by 5 bases, with 11 bases left in between. CDR3 in amino acids: CASSLGWEGNEKLFF. The CDR3 nucleotides are TGCGCCAGCAGCTTGGGATGGGAGGGAAATGAAAAACTGTTTTTT.

The chain carries TRBV6-5 and TRBJ1-5; 7 bases are a match to TRBD1. The germline gives CDR1 MNHEY, CDR2 SVGAGI. The length of the CDR3 is 15 residues. V lost 5 bases to trimming and J lost 3 bases; unmatched junction nucleotides: 7. CDR3 bases: TGTGCCAGCAGTCGGGGGGGACAGAACAATCAGCCCCAGCATTTT. Amino acid sequence: CASSRGGQNNQPQHF.

The gene calls are TRBV5-1 and TRBJ2-7; 12 bases map to TRBD2. The ends lost 6 bases at V and 2 bases at J; junction bases unmatched: 9. The CDR3 loop spans 16 amino acids. CDR1 and CDR2 (germline): SGHRS, YFSETQ. The CDR3 coding sequence is TGCGCCAGCATGCCGTCGGCTAGCGGGGGGGCCTACGAGCAGTACTTC. This sequence encodes CASMPSASGGAYEQYF.

V is TRBV5-1 and J is TRBJ1-1, with D possibly matching TRBD1 (6 bases). Germline V gives CDR1 SGHRS, CDR2 YFSETQ. The CDR3 covers 13 residues. Between the trimmed V and J ends, which lost 2 bases and 5 bases, there was a span of 10 bases. Here the CDR3 DNA reads TGCGCCAGCAGCTTTGGGGGCAAGACTGAAGCTTTCTTT. Amino acid sequence: CASSFGGKTEAFF.

This sequence joins TRBV20-1 and TRBJ1-1, with TRBD1 identical over 7 bases. Germline CDR1 reads DFQATT; CDR2 reads SNEGSKA (reference sequence). The CDR3 contains 14 residues. V lost 3 bases to trimming and J lost 4 bases; unmatched junction nucleotides: 8. The CDR3 here is CSASSDRVSTEAFF. The CDR3 coding sequence is TGCAGTGCTAGTTCCGACAGGGTAAGCACTGAAGCTTTCTTT.

The chain carries TRBV18 and TRBJ1-1; D not certain. CDR1 and CDR2 (germline): KGHSH, LQKENI. V was pared by 6 bases and J by 0 bases, with 8 bases between. The CDR3 contains 13 residues. The CDR3 bases are TGTGCCAGCTCCCCGGTCTTGAACACTGAAGCTTTCTTT. Its protein is CASSPVLNTEAFF.

This chain connects TRBV12-5 to TRBJ2-3; D perhaps matches TRBD2 (5 bases). Germline V CDR1 and CDR2: LGHNT, FRNRAP. Trimming pared 1 base from V and 3 bases from J, leaving 11 bases between. The CDR3 contains 15 residues. The CDR3 DNA reads as TGTGCTAGTGGTTTGGAGGCGGGCAGAACAGATACGCAGTATTTT. It yields the protein CASGLEAGRTDTQYF.

V usage is TRBV27 and J usage is TRBJ2-7; TRBD1 matches at 9 bases. The ends lost 3 bases at V and 2 bases at J; junction bases unmatched: 5. This CDR3 spans 15 amino acids. From germline, CDR1 is MNHEY and CDR2 SMNVEV (reference sequence). CDR3 DNA: TGTGCCAGCAGTTTTTCGGACAGGGGAACCTACGAGCAGTACTTC. Translation gives CASSFSDRGTYEQYF.

The V gene is TRBV5-1, the J gene TRBJ1-5, with D possibly being TRBD1 (6 bases). The CDR3 runs 15 residues. V gave up 0 bases and J gave up 5 bases, with 12 bases separating them. Looked up from germline, CDR1 is SGHRS and CDR2 is YFSETQ. The CDR3 bases are TGCGCCAGCAGCTTGGACGGGACAACCGATCAGCCCCAGCATTTT. It codes for CASSLDGTTDQPQHF.

This sequence joins TRBV3-1 (or the pseudogene TRBV3-2) and TRBJ2-2; D is unclear. The CDR3 runs to 14 residues. Deletions cut 1 base from V and 2 bases from J, with 5 bases between. Germline V lookup: CDR1 LGHDT, CDR2 YNNKEL (reference sequence). In DNA, the CDR3 is TGTGCCAGCAGCCAAGTTTCTAACACCGGGGAGCTGTTTTTT. Protein product: CASSQVSNTGELFF.

The rearrangement joins TRBV30 to TRBJ1-5, with unresolved D. This CDR3 comprises 14 residues. Trimming cost V 3 bases and J 6 bases, with 15 bases left between them. CDR1 and CDR2 (germline): GTSNPN, SVGIG (reference sequence). CDR3 nucleotides: TGTGCCTGGAGCCCGGGGTACAGCGGTCAGCCCCAGCATTTT. It yields the protein CAWSPGYSGQPQHF.

The V and J genes are TRBV21-1 and TRBJ1-6. TRBV21-1 is a listed pseudogene. The CDR3 spans 19 residues. DNA of the CDR3: TGTGCCAGCAGCAAAGGACCAAATCGGGGGAGCTCCTATAATTCACCCCTCCACTTT. It specifies CASSKGPNRGSSYNSPLHF.

In nucleotides, the CDR3 is TGTGCCAGCTCGGACCAGTTTCAGGGACTAATACGGGGTGAAGCTTTCTTT. Protein product: CASSDQFQGLIRGEAFF. The chain links TRBV18 to TRBJ1-1; possible D gene TRBD1, 5 bases. CDR3 length equals 17 residues. Trimming took off 6 bases at V and 7 bases at J, with 27 bases between the two ends. The germline CDR1 and CDR2 sequences are KGHSH and LQKENI.

V and J are TRBV7-9 and TRBJ1-4; TRBD1 aligns across 8 bases. After removal of 5 bases from V and 0 bases from J, the junction contained 8 bases not matched to a gene. This CDR3 region has 17 residues. From germline, CDR1 is SEHNR and CDR2 FQNEAQ (reference sequence). CDR3 sequence reads: CASSLGTGSSTNEKLFF. CDR3 nucleotide sequence: TGTGCCAGCAGCCTGGGGACAGGCAGCTCAACTAATGAAAAACTGTTTTTT.

V is TRBV5-1 and J is TRBJ2-1; 7 bases line up with TRBD1. V shed 0 bases, J shed 6 bases, and the junction held 18 bases outside the gene matches. The CDR3 spans 19 residues. CDR1 is SGHRS and CDR2 is YFSETQ in the germline V gene. In DNA form, the CDR3 reads TGCGCCAGCAGCTTGGGCCTGAGGGGGCGGGCTATTTTTGTCAATGAGCAGTTCTTC. It codes for CASSLGLRGRAIFVNEQFF.